The clone carrying this TCR beta chain is categorized as medium-sized (0.01 to 0.1%). Antigen unknown. CDR1 and CDR2 (germline): SGHTA, FQGNSA. Trimming took 0 bases from V and 10 from J; bases not matched to a gene: 7. The length of the CDR3 is 14 residues. As for time point: sample taken at primary tumor resection. TCRdb called the 5' RACE reads again in MiXCR, with one record for every CDR3 protein. The sample carries several thousand distinct CDR3 sequences, roughly 3.5% recorded once. The data were taken from a study of spatial heterogeneity in lung cancer. General observations from the study: Counts of expanded intratumoral alpha and beta TCRs tracked tumor mutation counts.

This material consisted of lung tumor tissue, taken at surgery. The V gene is TRBV7-2, the J gene TRBJ1-1; 8 nucleotides match TRBD1. This TCR was sampled from a male donor with early-stage non-small cell lung cancer. The DNA for the CDR3 is TGTGCCAGCAGCTTAGCGTCGACAGGGGCGAGAGCTTTCTTT. Amino acids: CASSLASTGARAFF.